This record concerns one T cell receptor beta chain sequence. The assay was immunoSEQ multiplex PCR, and TCRdb's table has in-frame clones only and misses some. The sample has about 190,000 clones, 75% to 90% seen once. The data stem from a study of blood T cell repertoires in COVID-19. This clonotype was sampled from a man aged 40-55 years with acute or convalescent COVID-19. The specimen sequenced was peripheral blood.

This chain's CDR3 is CASSYLRGAPETQYF. The CDR3 nucleotides read TGTGCCAGCAGTTACCTGCGGGGGGCCCCAGAGACCCAGTACTTC. The chain is built from TRBV6-2 or TRBV6-3 and TRBJ2-5; 8 bases fit TRBD2. The CDR3 sequence is 15 residues long. Germline V gene lookup returns CDR1 MNHEY and CDR2 SVGEGT. V shed 2 bases, J shed 4 bases, and the junction held 6 bases outside the gene matches.